The 2 T cell receptor beta chains in this list originate from one sample, sequenced in a study of CXCR3-negative and CXCR3-positive naive CD8 T cells. Study outcomes and limitations: CXCR3-expressing naive cells carried TRB CDR3s more hydrophobic than those of CXCR3-negative naive cells.

Their cognate antigens are unknown. cDNA libraries for TRB were generated by 5' RACE incorporating UMI labels. From the 5' RACE reads, TCRdb lists one entry per CDR3 protein and no DNA. The sample spans around 160,000 distinct CDR3 sequences; the ten largest clones claim roughly 0.27%. Sequenced: naive CXCR3+ CD8+ T cells from blood. Sample subset: CD45RO-CCR7+CD27+CD95- naive CD8+ T cells expressing CXCR3 (TNR3+). The receptors here all came from a human donor in good health. Some clones in this sample may be carry-over from other donors' samples.

The chain recombines TRBV21-1 with TRBJ1-4; TCRdb gives TRBD1 as the D gene, but with no DNA this cannot be confirmed. TRBV21-1 is a documented pseudogene. This CDR3 region has 17 residues. This chain's CDR3 is CASSRGTGAATNEKLFF.

This chain joins TRBV7-6 and TRBJ2-7; TCRdb lists TRBD2, though no DNA is available to test this call. The CDR3 has 14 residues. Germline CDR1 reads SGHVS; CDR2 reads FNYEAQ. CDR3 residues: CASSSGTSYYEQYF. Drawing the rest from reference TRBV7-6 and TRBJ2-7, the complete variable domain is GAGVSQSPRYKVTKRGQDVALRCDPISGHVSLYWYRQALGQGPEFLTYFNYEAQQDKSGLPNDRFSAERPEGSISTLTIQRTEQRDSAMYRCASSSGTSYYEQYFGPGTRLTVT.